The clone carrying this TCR beta chain was seen many times. These data originate in a study of T cells in Graves' hyperthyroidism and ophthalmopathy. Amplification targeted TCR beta CDR3 regions from RNA transcripts. TCR CDR3 regions were first amplified by RT-PCR with HTBI primers. TCRdb reanalysed the multiplex PCR reads using MiXCR and keeps one entry per CDR3 protein. Of about half a million distinct CDR3 sequences in the sample, about 20% were seen once. Per the germline V gene, CDR1 is KGHSH and CDR2 is LQKENI. The ends were cut back, 3 bases at V and 0 bases at J, with 9 bases in the middle. The CDR3 sequence is 15 residues long.

This TCR was recovered from a man aged 40-50 years with Graves' ophthalmopathy. Sequenced sample: blood. V gene TRBV18 combines with J gene TRBJ1-5, with no clear D. The CDR3 nucleotides are TGTGCCAGCTCACCGGTACAGCTTAGCAATCAGCCCCAGCATTTT. As protein: CASSPVQLSNQPQHF.